The next 26 T cell receptor beta chains were all read from a single sample in a study of T cells after somatic rescue of genetic block. Profiling relied on immunoSEQ multiplex PCR, and the TCRdb table lists in-frame clones only, not all of them. The sample contains 110,000 or so clones, approximately 90% of which appear only once. Sequencing was performed on peripheral blood mononuclear cells (PBMCs). All receptors come from a woman younger than 35.

The genes are TRBV5-1 and TRBJ2-7; weak D call: TRBD1 (5 bases). V dropped 4 bases and J dropped 2 bases, with 10 bases sitting between them. Germline V gene lookup returns CDR1 SGHRS and CDR2 YFSETQ. The CDR3 runs to 13 residues. CDR3 region: CASSIQGTYEQYF. The CDR3 bases are TGCGCCAGCAGCATCCAGGGTACCTACGAGCAGTACTTC. The full variable domain, its missing parts supplied by reference TRBV5-1 and TRBJ2-7, is KAGVTQTPRYLIKTRGQQVTLSCSPISGHRSVSWYQQTPGQGLQFLFEYFSETQRNKGNFPGRFSGRQFSNSRSEMNVSTLELGDSALYLCASSIQGTYEQYFGPGTRLTVT.

V is TRBV18 and J is TRBJ1-2; D is undetermined. Germline-derived CDR1 and CDR2 are KGHSH and LQKENI. The CDR3 has 15 amino acids. V was pared by 5 bases and J by 1 base, with 14 bases between. The chain's CDR3 is CASSGDRTNNYGYTF. CDR3 DNA: TGTGCCAGCTCAGGCGACCGGACCAATAACTATGGCTACACCTTC.

The chain links TRBV6-1 to TRBJ2-7; 8 bases agree with TRBD1. The J segment lost 2 bases and the V segment lost 0 bases, leaving 3 bases of the junction unmatched. Germline V lookup: CDR1 MNHNS, CDR2 SASEGT. CDR3 length equals 15 residues. CDR3 region: CASSEAPGQAYEQYF. CDR3 in DNA: TGTGCCAGCAGTGAAGCGCCGGGACAGGCCTACGAGCAGTACTTC.

The chain employs TRBV21-1 and TRBJ1-1. TRBV21-1 is noted as a pseudogene. There are 16 residues in the CDR3. The CDR3 protein is CASSKDCSPTKYLVFF. The CDR3 DNA reads TGTGCCAGCAGCAAAGATTGCAGCCCGACGAAGTATCTTGTTTTCTTT.

A few counts support this clone. An end of the junction differs from the germline gene, which may be a read error. This rearrangement joins TRBV5-5 to TRBJ1-1; TRBD1 is a possible D gene (6 bases). Per germline, CDR1 SGHKS and CDR2 YYEKEE (reference sequence). This CDR3 spans 11 amino acids. The CDR3 is CASSLSRQAMF. The DNA for the CDR3 is TGTGCCAGCAGCTTGTCGCGACAGGCCATGTTT.

This rearrangement joins TRBV9 to TRBJ1-2; the D gene is possibly TRBD1 (5 bases). CDR3 length: 12 amino acids. V was trimmed by 0 bases and J by 8 bases, leaving 8 bases between them. CDR1 is SGDLS and CDR2 is YYNGEE in the germline V gene. CDR3 protein: CASSVVRGGYTF. In DNA, the CDR3 is TGTGCCAGCAGCGTAGTGAGGGGAGGCTACACCTTC.

The chain links TRBV19 to TRBJ2-7; D is uncertain. The CDR3 contains 12 residues. Germline V gene data show CDR1 as LNHDA and CDR2 as SQIVND (reference sequence). V was cut by 3 bases and J by 6 bases, with 9 bases left in between. The CDR3 DNA reads TGTGCCAGTAGTATGACCCGCCGCGAGCAGTACTTC. Translation gives CASSMTRREQYF.

In this sample, this clone turned up a few times. The chain combines TRBV6-5 with TRBJ1-4, with a tentative D call TRBD1 (5 bases). Per germline, CDR1 MNHEY and CDR2 SVGAGI. Trimming took off 5 bases at V and 8 bases at J, with 12 bases between the two ends. This CDR3 spans 13 amino acids. CDR3 amino acids: CASSTGRDEKLFF. CDR3 nucleotides: TGTGCCAGCAGTACGGGCCGGGACGAAAAACTGTTTTTT.

The chain joins TRBV4-1 to TRBJ1-1; D is possibly TRBD1 (5 bases). CDR1 and CDR2 (germline): MGHRA, YSYEKL. V gave up 1 base and J gave up 6 bases, with 12 bases separating them. The CDR3 contains 14 residues. CDR3 bases: TGCGCCAGCAGCCAAGCAGGGATGCGCGCTGAAGCTTTCTTT. This sequence encodes CASSQAGMRAEAFF.

The chain is built from TRBV18 and TRBJ1-5; the D is unclear. V dropped 0 bases and J dropped 0 bases, with 12 bases sitting between them. The CDR3 length is 17 residues. The V gene's germline CDR1 is KGHSH and CDR2 LQKENI. CDR3 sequence: CASSPPGRVNSNQPQHF. The CDR3 nucleotides are TGTGCCAGCTCACCACCGGGGAGAGTTAATAGCAATCAGCCCCAGCATTTT.

V is TRBV12-5 and J is TRBJ2-1, with 12 bases fitting TRBD1. CDR3 size: 16 residues. Germline V gene lookup returns CDR1 LGHNT and CDR2 FRNRAP. Trimming took 0 bases from V and 8 from J; bases not matched to a gene: 5. This CDR3 reads CASGLVLGTGGYEQFF. CDR3 nucleotide sequence: TGTGCTAGTGGTTTGGTACTTGGGACAGGGGGCTATGAGCAGTTCTTC.

The chain uses TRBV7-2 and TRBJ2-5; 14 nucleotides match TRBD2. V lost 5 bases to trimming and J lost 0 bases; unmatched junction nucleotides: 8. The CDR3 covers 18 residues. Germline V gene sequence: CDR1 SGHTA, CDR2 FQGNSA. CDR3 region: CASSPVPGLAGDQETQYF. The CDR3 DNA is TGTGCCAGCAGCCCCGTCCCGGGACTAGCGGGGGACCAAGAGACCCAGTACTTC.

In its sample, this clone was seen once. The rearrangement uses TRBV5-1 and TRBJ2-2, with no clear D. CDR3 length: 12 residues. CDR1 is SGHRS, CDR2 YFSETQ, per germline. V shed 2 bases and J shed 7 bases, with 6 bases lying between them. The CDR3: CASSLTVGELFF. The CDR3, as DNA: TGCGCCAGCAGCTTAACAGTCGGGGAGCTGTTTTTT.

This rearrangement joins TRBV7-2 to TRBJ2-7; D is perhaps TRBD2 (7 bases). The germline V and J ends were trimmed by 1 base and 1 base, with 23 bases remaining between them. The length of the CDR3 is 19 residues. Germline V gene data show CDR1 as SGHTA and CDR2 as FQGNSA. CDR3 in DNA: TGTGCCAGCAGCTTAGGGTGGCCTGCGGGGGCAGACAGATCCTACGAGCAGTACTTC. Translation gives CASSLGWPAGADRSYEQYF.

This clone is large (0.1 to 1%) in the sample. The rearrangement links TRBV30 to TRBJ1-4; possible D gene TRBD1, 5 bases. The CDR3 is made up of 14 amino acids. In germline, CDR1 is GTSNPN, CDR2 SVGIG (reference sequence). Trimming stripped 1 base from V and 6 bases from J, with 12 bases between. Here the CDR3 DNA reads TGTGCCTGGAGTGCGACAGAGGAGTATGAAAAACTGTTTTTT. The encoded protein is CAWSATEEYEKLFF.

V gene TRBV11-2 combines with J gene TRBJ2-1; D gene unclear. The CDR3 has 13 amino acids. V was shortened by 0 bases and J by 7 bases, with 7 bases between the two germline ends. CDR1 is SGHAT, CDR2 FQNNGV, per germline. CDR3 sequence (DNA): TGTGCCAGCAGCTTAGAAATTAGGAATGAGCAGTTCTTC. This gives the protein CASSLEIRNEQFF.

Turning to this clone: One end of the junction fails to match germline, which may point to a read error. The chain employs TRBV2 and TRBJ2-1; a possible D gene is TRBD2 (6 bases). The V gene's germline CDR1 is SNHLY and CDR2 FYNNEI. This CDR3 region has 11 residues. The CDR3 DNA sequence: TGCGCTGGGAGGATTTACAATGAGCAGTTCTTC. Its protein product is CAGRIYNEQFF.

V and J are TRBV7-9 and TRBJ2-7; 8 bases match TRBD2. There are 16 residues in the CDR3. The germline gives CDR1 SEHNR, CDR2 FQNEAQ (reference sequence). Trimming at V came to 4 bases and at J to 2 bases, leaving 10 bases not matched to a gene. CDR3 coding DNA: TGTGCCAGCAGCTACTATATAGCGGGGTCCGCCTACGAGCAGTACTTC. This gives the protein CASSYYIAGSAYEQYF.

V gene TRBV4-2 combines with J gene TRBJ2-3, with TRBD2 matching over 8 bases. Trimming removed 0 bases from V and 4 bases from J; junction bases left unmatched: 6. Germline CDR1 is LGHNA and CDR2 is YNFKEQ. The CDR3 length is 16 residues. The DNA for the CDR3 is TGTGCCAGCAGCCAAGATCCCGGGAGGGGTTCAGATACGCAGTATTTT. It specifies CASSQDPGRGSDTQYF.

The chain recombines TRBV7-9 with TRBJ2-3; 10 nucleotides line up with TRBD2. Germline trimming cut 1 base from V and 11 bases from J; bases unmatched to any gene: 0. This CDR3 has 12 residues. Germline V gene lookup returns CDR1 SEHNR and CDR2 FQNEAQ (reference sequence). The CDR3 DNA reads as TGTGCCAGCAGCTTAGGACTAGCGGGGCAGTATTTT. It is translated as CASSLGLAGQYF.

The chain links TRBV18 to TRBJ2-1, with D maybe TRBD2 (6 bases). This CDR3 region has 15 residues. The germline V and J ends were trimmed by 2 bases and 3 bases, with 11 bases remaining between them. The V gene's germline CDR1 is KGHSH and CDR2 LQKENI. The CDR3: CASSPGTGDYNEQFF. The DNA for the CDR3 is TGTGCCAGCTCACCAGGGACTGGCGACTACAATGAGCAGTTCTTC.

The chain combines TRBV7-3 with TRBJ2-2; no reliable D call. Trimming took 5 bases from V and 4 from J, leaving 8 bases between them. CDR1 SGHTA and CDR2 FQGTGA come from the germline V gene. The CDR3 length is 13 residues. CDR3 DNA: TGTGCCAGCAGCCCAATACTCACCGGGGAGCTGTTTTTT. Protein: CASSPILTGELFF.

This sequence joins TRBV5-4 and TRBJ1-3, with D perhaps TRBD1 (6 bases). Germline CDR1 reads SGHNT; CDR2 reads YYREEE (reference sequence). CDR3 length: 17 residues. Trimming removed 0 bases from V and 0 bases from J, with 13 bases in between. CDR3 nucleotide sequence: TGTGCCAGCAGCTTGGACCGGGGGGGGCTCTCTGGAAACACCATATATTTT. Translating gives CASSLDRGGLSGNTIYF.

V usage is TRBV4-1 and J usage is TRBJ2-1, with D unresolved. The V gene's germline CDR1 is MGHRA and CDR2 YSYEKL. The CDR3 contains 12 residues. The V end was cut by 4 bases, the J end by 6 bases, with 7 bases between. The CDR3 coding sequence is TGCGCCAGCAGCCCCGGTTCCAATGAGCAGTTCTTC. This gives the protein CASSPGSNEQFF.

The V and J genes are TRBV7-9 and TRBJ1-1; D is ambiguous. With 8 bases removed from V and 0 bases from J, the gap between germline ends came to 7 bases. The CDR3 covers 12 residues. In germline, CDR1 is SEHNR, CDR2 FQNEAQ (reference sequence). CDR3 bases: TGTGCCAGCTCATGGCTGAACACTGAAGCTTTCTTT. This codes for CASSWLNTEAFF.

The gene calls are TRBV30 and TRBJ2-7; TRBD1 matches 7 bases. The V and J ends lost 5 bases and 2 bases, in that order; junction bases with no gene match: 3. CDR3 length: 12 amino acids. Germline loops: CDR1 GTSNPN, CDR2 SVGIG (reference sequence). This CDR3 reads CAWGGQPYEQYF. CDR3 in DNA: TGTGCCTGGGGGGGACAGCCCTACGAGCAGTACTTC.